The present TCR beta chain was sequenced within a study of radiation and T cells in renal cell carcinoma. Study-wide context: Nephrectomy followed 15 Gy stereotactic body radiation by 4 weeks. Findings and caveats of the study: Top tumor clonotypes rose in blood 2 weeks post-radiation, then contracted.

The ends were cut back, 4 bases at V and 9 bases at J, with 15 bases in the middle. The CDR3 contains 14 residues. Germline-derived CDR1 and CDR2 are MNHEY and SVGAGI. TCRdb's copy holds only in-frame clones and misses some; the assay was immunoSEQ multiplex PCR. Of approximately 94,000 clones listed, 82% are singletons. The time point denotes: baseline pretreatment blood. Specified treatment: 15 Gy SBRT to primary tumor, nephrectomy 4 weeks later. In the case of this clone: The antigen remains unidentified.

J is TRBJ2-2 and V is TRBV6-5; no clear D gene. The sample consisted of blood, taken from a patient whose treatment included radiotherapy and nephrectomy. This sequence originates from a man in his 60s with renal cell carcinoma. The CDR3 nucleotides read TGTGCCAGCAGTTCGCAGGAGACCCGTAGGGAGCTGTTTTTT. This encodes CASSSQETRRELFF.